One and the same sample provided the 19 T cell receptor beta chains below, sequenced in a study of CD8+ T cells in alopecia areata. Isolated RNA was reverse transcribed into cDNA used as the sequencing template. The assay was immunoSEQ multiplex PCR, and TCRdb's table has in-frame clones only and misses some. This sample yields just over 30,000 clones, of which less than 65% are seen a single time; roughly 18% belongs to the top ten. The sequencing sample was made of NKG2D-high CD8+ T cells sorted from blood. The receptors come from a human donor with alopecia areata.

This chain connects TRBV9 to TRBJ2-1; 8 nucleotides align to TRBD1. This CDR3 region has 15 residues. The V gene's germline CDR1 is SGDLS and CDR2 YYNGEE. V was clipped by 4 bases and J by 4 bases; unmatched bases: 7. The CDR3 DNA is TGTGCCAGCAGCCCAGGGACAGGCCAATACAATGAGCAGTTCTTC. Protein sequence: CASSPGTGQYNEQFF.

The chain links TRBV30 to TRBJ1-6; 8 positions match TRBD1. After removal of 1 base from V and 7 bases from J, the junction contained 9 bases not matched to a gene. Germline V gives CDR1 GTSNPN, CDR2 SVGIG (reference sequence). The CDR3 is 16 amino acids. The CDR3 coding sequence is TGTGCCTGGAGTGCCGGCAGGACAGGGCCGAATTCACCCCTCCACTTT. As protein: CAWSAGRTGPNSPLHF.

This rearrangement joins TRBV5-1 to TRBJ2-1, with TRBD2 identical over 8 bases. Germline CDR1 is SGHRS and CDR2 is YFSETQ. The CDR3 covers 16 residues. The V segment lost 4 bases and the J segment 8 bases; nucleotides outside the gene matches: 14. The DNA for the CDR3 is TGCGCCAGCAGCCAGGGATTCGGGAGGGCCCTCGATGAGCAGTTCTTC. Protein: CASSQGFGRALDEQFF.

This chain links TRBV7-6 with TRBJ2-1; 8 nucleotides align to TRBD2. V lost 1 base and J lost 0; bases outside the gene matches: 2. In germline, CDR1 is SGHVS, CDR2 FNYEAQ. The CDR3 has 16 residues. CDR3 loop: CASSLGSGSSYNEQFF. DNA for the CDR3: TGTGCCAGCAGCTTAGGGAGCGGGAGCTCCTACAATGAGCAGTTCTTC.

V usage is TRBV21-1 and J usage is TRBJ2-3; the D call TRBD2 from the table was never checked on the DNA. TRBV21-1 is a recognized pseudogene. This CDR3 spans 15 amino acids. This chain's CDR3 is CASEGLADPPDTQYF. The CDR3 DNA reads TGTGCCAGCGAGGGACTAGCGGACCCCCCAGATACGCAGTATTTT.

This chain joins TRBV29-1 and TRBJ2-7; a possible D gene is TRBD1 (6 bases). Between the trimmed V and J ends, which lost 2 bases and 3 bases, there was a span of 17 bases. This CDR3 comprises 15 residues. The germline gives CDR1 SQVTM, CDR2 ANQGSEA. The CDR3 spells CSVEFTGNELYEQYF. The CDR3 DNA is TGCAGCGTTGAATTTACAGGGAATGAACTCTACGAGCAGTACTTC.

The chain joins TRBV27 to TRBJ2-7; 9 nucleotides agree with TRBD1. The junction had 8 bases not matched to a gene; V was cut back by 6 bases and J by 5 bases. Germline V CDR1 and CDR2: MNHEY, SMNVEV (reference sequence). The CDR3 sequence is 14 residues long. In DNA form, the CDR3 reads TGTGCCAGCAGAACGACAGGGGGGCCCAACGAGCAGTACTTC. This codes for CASRTTGGPNEQYF.

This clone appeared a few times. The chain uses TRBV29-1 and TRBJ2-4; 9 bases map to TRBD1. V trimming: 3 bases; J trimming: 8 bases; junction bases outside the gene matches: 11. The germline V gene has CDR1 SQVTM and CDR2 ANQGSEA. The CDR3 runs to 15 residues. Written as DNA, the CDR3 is TGCAGCGTTGAGGCGAGGGACAGGGAACTATACATTCAGTACTTC. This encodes CSVEARDRELYIQYF.

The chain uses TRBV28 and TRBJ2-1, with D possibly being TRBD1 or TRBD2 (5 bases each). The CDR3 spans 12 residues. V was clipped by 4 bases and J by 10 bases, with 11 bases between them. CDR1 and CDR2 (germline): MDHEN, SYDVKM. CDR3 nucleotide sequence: TGTGCCAGCAGTTCGCCGGGACCCGAGCAGTTCTTC. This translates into CASSSPGPEQFF.

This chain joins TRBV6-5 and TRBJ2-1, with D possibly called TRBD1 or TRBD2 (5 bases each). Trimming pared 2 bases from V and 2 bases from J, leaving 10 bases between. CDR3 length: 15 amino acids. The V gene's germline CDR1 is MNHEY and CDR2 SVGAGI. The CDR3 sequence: CASSYKGTPYNEQFF. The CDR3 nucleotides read TGTGCCAGCAGTTACAAGGGGACCCCCTACAATGAGCAGTTCTTC.

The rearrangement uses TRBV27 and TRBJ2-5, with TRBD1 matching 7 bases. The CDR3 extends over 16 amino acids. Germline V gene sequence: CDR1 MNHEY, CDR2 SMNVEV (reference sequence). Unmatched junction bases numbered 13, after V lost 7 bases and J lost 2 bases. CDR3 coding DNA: TGTGCCAGCAAAGTTCGGGGACAGTTAGTTCAAGAGACCCAGTACTTC. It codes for CASKVRGQLVQETQYF.

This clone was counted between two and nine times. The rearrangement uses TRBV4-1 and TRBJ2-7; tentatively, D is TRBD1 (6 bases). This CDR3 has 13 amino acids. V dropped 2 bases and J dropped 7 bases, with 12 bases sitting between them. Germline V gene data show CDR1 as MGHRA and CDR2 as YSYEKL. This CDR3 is CASSQHTGQEQYF. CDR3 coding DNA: TGCGCCAGCAGCCAACACACAGGACAGGAGCAGTACTTC.

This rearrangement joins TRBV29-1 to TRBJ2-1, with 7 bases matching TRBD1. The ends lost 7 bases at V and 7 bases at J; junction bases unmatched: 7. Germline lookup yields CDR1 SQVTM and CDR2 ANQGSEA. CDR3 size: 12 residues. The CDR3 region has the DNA TGCAGCGGACAGGGAAGTGGTAATGAGCAGTTCTTC. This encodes CSGQGSGNEQFF.

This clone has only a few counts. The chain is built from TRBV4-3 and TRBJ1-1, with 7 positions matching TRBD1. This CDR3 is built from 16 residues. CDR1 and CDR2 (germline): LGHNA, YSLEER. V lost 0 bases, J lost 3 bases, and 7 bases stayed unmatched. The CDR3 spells CASSQDASGGDTEAFF. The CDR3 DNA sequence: TGCGCCAGCAGCCAAGATGCTTCAGGGGGGGACACTGAAGCTTTCTTT.

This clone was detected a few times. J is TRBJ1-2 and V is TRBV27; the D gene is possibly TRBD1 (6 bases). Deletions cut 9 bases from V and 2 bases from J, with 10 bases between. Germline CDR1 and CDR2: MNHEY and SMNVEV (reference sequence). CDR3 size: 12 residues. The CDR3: CASSTGNYGYTF. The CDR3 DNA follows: TGTGCCAGTTCCACAGGGAACTATGGCTACACCTTC.

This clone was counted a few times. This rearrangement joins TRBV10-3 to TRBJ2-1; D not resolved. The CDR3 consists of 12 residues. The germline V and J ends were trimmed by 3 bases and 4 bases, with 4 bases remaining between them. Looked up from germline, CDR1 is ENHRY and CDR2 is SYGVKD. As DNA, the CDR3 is TGTGCCATCAGTGACCCGTACAATGAGCAGTTCTTC. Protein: CAISDPYNEQFF.

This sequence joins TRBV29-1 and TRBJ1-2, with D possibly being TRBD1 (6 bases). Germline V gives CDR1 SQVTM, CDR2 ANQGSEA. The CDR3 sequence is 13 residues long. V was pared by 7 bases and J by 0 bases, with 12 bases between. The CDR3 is CSAEDRTNYGYTF. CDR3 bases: TGCAGCGCAGAAGACAGGACTAACTATGGCTACACCTTC.

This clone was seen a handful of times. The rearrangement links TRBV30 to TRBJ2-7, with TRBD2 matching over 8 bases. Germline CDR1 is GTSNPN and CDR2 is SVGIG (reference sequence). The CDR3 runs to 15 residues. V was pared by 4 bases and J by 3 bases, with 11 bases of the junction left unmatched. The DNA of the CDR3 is TGTGCCTGGAACCCGGGACTAGGCTCAATCTACGAGCAGTACTTC. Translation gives CAWNPGLGSIYEQYF.

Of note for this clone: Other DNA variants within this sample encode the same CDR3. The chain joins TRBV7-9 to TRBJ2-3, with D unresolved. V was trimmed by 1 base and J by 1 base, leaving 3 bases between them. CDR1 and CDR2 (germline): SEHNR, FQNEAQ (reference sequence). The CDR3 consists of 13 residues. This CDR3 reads CASSLEGTDTQYF. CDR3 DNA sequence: TGTGCCAGCAGCTTAGAAGGCACAGATACGCAGTATTTT.